The 13 T cell receptor beta chains presented below share a single source sample, sequenced in a study of cytomegalovirus exposure and HLA in healthy donors. Primers included in the PCR were 60 Vbeta and 13 Jbeta primers. Clones were read by immunoSEQ multiplex PCR, and TCRdb kept only the in-frame ones, dropping some. The data show approximately 190,000 clones, with about 83% seen just once and over 1.5% held by the top ten. The sequencing input was PBMCs. The receptors here all came from a middle-aged man in good health and CMV-seropositive.

This rearrangement joins TRBV5-4 to TRBJ2-1; 11 nucleotides agree with TRBD2. In germline, CDR1 is SGHNT, CDR2 YYREEE (reference sequence). CDR3 size: 15 residues. J was trimmed by 9 bases and V by 1 base; bases with no gene match: 6. This CDR3 reads CASSLPSGRQPEQFF. CDR3 DNA sequence: TGTGCCAGCAGCTTGCCTAGCGGGAGGCAGCCTGAGCAGTTCTTC. The entire variable domain, with the rest obtained from reference TRBV5-4 and TRBJ2-1, is as follows: ETGVTQSPTHLIKTRGQQVTLRCSSQSGHNTVSWYQQALGQGPQFIFQYYREEENGRGNFPPRFSGLQFPNYSSELNVNALELDDSALYLCASSLPSGRQPEQFFGPGTRLTVL.

To note about this clone: The sample holds other DNA sequences that translate to the same CDR3. The CDR3 DNA reads as TGTGCCAGCAGTCTTGGCGGTCAGCCCCAGCATTTT. Translation gives CASSLGGQPQHF. The rearrangement links TRBV28 to TRBJ1-5; unclear D gene. The CDR3 is made up of 12 amino acids. Germline assignment: CDR1 MDHEN and CDR2 SYDVKM. Trimming cost V 5 bases and J 6 bases, with 8 bases left between them. Filled out from reference TRBV28 and TRBJ1-5, the complete variable domain reads DVKVTQSSRYLVKRTGEKVFLECVQDMDHENMFWYRQDPGLGLRLIYFSYDVKMKEKGDIPEGYSVSREKKERFSLILESASTNQTSMYLCASSLGGQPQHFGDGTRLSIL.

V gene TRBV18 combines with J gene TRBJ1-4; D is undetermined. The CDR3 has 15 residues. Germline V lookup: CDR1 KGHSH, CDR2 LQKENI. With 6 bases removed from V and 0 bases from J, the gap between germline ends came to 11 bases. CDR3 sequence reads: CASSPVAATNEKLFF. The CDR3 DNA follows: TGTGCCAGCTCGCCCGTGGCTGCAACTAATGAAAAACTGTTTTTT.

About this clone: Other DNA sequences within the sample encode an identical CDR3. The chain uses TRBV7-9 and TRBJ2-5; no clear D. Trimming pared 2 bases from V and 5 bases from J, leaving 6 bases between. This CDR3 is built from 12 residues. CDR1 and CDR2 (germline): SEHNR, FQNEAQ (reference sequence). CDR3 in DNA: TGTGCCAGCAGCTTAAAAGAGGAGACCCAGTACTTC. This sequence encodes CASSLKEETQYF.

The chain uses TRBV15 and TRBJ1-2; TRBD1 matches 9 bases. The CDR3 has 15 amino acids. CDR1 is LNHNV and CDR2 is YYDKDF in the germline V gene (reference sequence). The ends lost 1 base at V and 0 bases at J; junction bases unmatched: 0. The DNA for the CDR3 is TGTGCCACCAGCAGAGGGGACAGGGCTAACTATGGCTACACCTTC. It specifies CATSRGDRANYGYTF.

The genes are TRBV29-1 and TRBJ1-1, with a possible D match to TRBD1 (6 bases). The CDR3 spans 13 residues. V gave up 6 bases and J gave up 0 bases, with 11 bases separating them. The V gene's germline CDR1 is SQVTM and CDR2 ANQGSEA. The CDR3 is CSVAGVMNTEAFF. DNA of the CDR3: TGCAGCGTCGCAGGGGTCATGAACACTGAAGCTTTCTTT. Variable domain in full (rest from reference TRBV29-1 and TRBJ1-1): SAVISQKPSRDICQRGTSLTIQCQVDSQVTMMFWYRQQPGQSLTLIATANQGSEATYESGFVIDKFPISRPNLTFSTLTVSNMSPEDSSIYLCSVAGVMNTEAFFGQGTRLTVV.

V and J are TRBV6-5 and TRBJ1-1; 7 bases line up with TRBD1. The germline gives CDR1 MNHEY, CDR2 SVGAGI. The CDR3 has 13 residues. J gave up 3 bases and V 6 bases, and 4 bases lay outside the gene matches. This CDR3 is CASRTDRDTEAFF. The CDR3 DNA is TGTGCCAGCAGAACCGACAGGGACACTGAAGCTTTCTTT.

The genes are TRBV5-1 and TRBJ2-7, with 11 bases aligning to TRBD1. Germline CDR1 is SGHRS and CDR2 is YFSETQ. V was clipped by 4 bases and J by 6 bases; unmatched bases: 9. The CDR3 spans 15 residues. CDR3 in DNA: TGCGCCAGCAGCCCAGGATCCGGGACAGGGGGCGAGCAGTACTTC. Its translation: CASSPGSGTGGEQYF.

This clone showed up just a few times. The chain has TRBV11-3 and TRBJ2-7; D is unresolved. V was trimmed by 7 bases and J by 3 bases, leaving 7 bases between them. Per the germline V gene, CDR1 is SGHNT and CDR2 is YENEEA. The CDR3 loop spans 11 amino acids. CDR3 sequence reads: CASTLSYEQYF. The CDR3, as DNA: TGTGCCAGCACCTTGAGCTACGAGCAGTACTTC.

The V gene is TRBV5-1, the J gene TRBJ2-1; 7 bases line up with TRBD2. Germline V gene lookup returns CDR1 SGHRS and CDR2 YFSETQ. V lost 1 base and J lost 8; bases outside the gene matches: 9. The CDR3 runs to 15 residues. CDR3 bases: TGCGCCAGCAGCTTGAGGTCGGGGGGAGCGGATGAGCAGTTCTTC. Translating gives CASSLRSGGADEQFF. The variable domain in full, with the rest retrieved from reference TRBV5-1 and TRBJ2-1, is KAGVTQTPRYLIKTRGQQVTLSCSPISGHRSVSWYQQTPGQGLQFLFEYFSETQRNKGNFPGRFSGRQFSNSRSEMNVSTLELGDSALYLCASSLRSGGADEQFFGPGTRLTVL.

This clone was seen a handful of times. The genes are TRBV25-1 and TRBJ2-1, with TRBD1 matching over 10 bases. The ends lost 2 bases at V and 3 bases at J; junction bases unmatched: 4. The CDR3 totals 16 residues. The germline V gene has CDR1 MGHDK and CDR2 SYGVNS. The DNA of the CDR3 is TGTGCCAGCAGTGAACCCAGGACAGGGGGCTACAATGAGCAGTTCTTC. Its translation: CASSEPRTGGYNEQFF.

The chain's CDR3 is CASSLADRDYNEQFF. DNA for the CDR3: TGCGCCAGCAGCTTGGCCGACAGGGATTACAATGAGCAGTTCTTC. The J gene is TRBJ2-1, the V gene TRBV5-1; 7 nucleotides align to TRBD1. Germline trimming cut 0 bases from V and 4 bases from J; bases unmatched to any gene: 4. This CDR3 region has 15 residues. CDR1 SGHRS and CDR2 YFSETQ come from the germline V gene.

This rearrangement joins TRBV6-5 to TRBJ2-1; D not resolved. The germline V and J ends were trimmed by 6 bases and 10 bases, with 10 bases remaining between them. CDR1 and CDR2 from the germline V gene are MNHEY and SVGAGI. The CDR3 has 11 amino acids. The CDR3, as DNA: TGTGCCAGCAGGAGTCTAACGGAGCAGTTCTTC. Protein: CASRSLTEQFF.